These 25 T cell receptor beta chains came from one sample sequenced in a study of T cells in women clearing cervical HPV infection. Repertoires were generated with immunoSEQ multiplex PCR, while TCRdb's copy carries only in-frame clones and drops some. In total, the table holds tens of thousands of clones. The sample was blood buffy coat. The receptors shown here come from a woman between 18 and 69 years old with a cervical HPV16 infection that either progressed to CIN3+ or cleared (not recorded which).

A remark on this clone: The read comes to an end 3 residues before the CDR3 does, leaving the germline J gene to fill in the end. This chain joins TRBV19 and TRBJ1-1; D may be TRBD1 (6 bases). This CDR3 contains 14 residues. The V gene's germline CDR1 is LNHDA and CDR2 SQIVND (reference sequence). V lost 9 bases, J lost 2 bases, and 16 bases lay in between. CDR3 loop: CARGKGEGNTEAFF. CDR3 DNA (partial): TGTGCCAGAGGGAAGGGGGAGGGAAACACTGAA.

As concerns this clone: Read coverage stops 3 residues before the CDR3 terminus; the germline J gene supplies the remainder. The chain carries TRBV20-1 and TRBJ1-2, with D possibly TRBD1 on 6 matching bases. The ends were cut back, 2 bases at V and 3 bases at J, with 10 bases in the middle. CDR1 DFQATT and CDR2 SNEGSKA come from the germline V gene (reference sequence). This CDR3 has 13 residues. CDR3: CSARPTGHYGYTF. The covered CDR3 bases are TGCAGTGCTAGACCTACAGGGCACTATGGC.

A word on this clone: The CDR3 end lies 3 residues beyond the end of the read and is filled in from the germline J gene. The chain couples TRBV29-1 to TRBJ1-5; maybe TRBD1 (5 bases). The CDR3 runs 13 residues. Germline values: CDR1 SQVTM, CDR2 ANQGSEA. Trimming stripped 4 bases from V and 5 bases from J, with 12 bases between. CDR3 bases read: TGCAGCGTTGGAATCTCGGGGGATCAGCCC. Amino acid sequence: CSVGISGDQP. The full CDR3 is CSVGISGDQPQHF.

In terms of frequency, this clone is medium-sized. Other DNA sequences within the sample encode an identical CDR3. The part of the CDR3 DNA that was read is TGCAGCGTTTTGACAGGGTTGAATCAGCCC. It is translated as CSVLTGLNQP. The full-length CDR3 reads as CSVLTGLNQPQHF. The chain combines TRBV29-1 with TRBJ1-5; 7 bases align to TRBD1. Read coverage stops 3 residues before the CDR3 terminus; the germline J gene supplies the remainder. J was trimmed by 4 bases and V by 5 bases; bases with no gene match: 5. The CDR3 totals 13 residues. Germline assignment: CDR1 SQVTM and CDR2 ANQGSEA.

Details on this clone: The read gets to within 3 residues of the CDR3 end, and the germline J gene fills in the rest. The chain recombines TRBV6-4 with TRBJ2-2; TRBD2 agrees at 12 bases. This CDR3 has 17 residues. Germline lookup yields CDR1 MRHNA and CDR2 SNTAGT. The V and J ends lost 0 bases and 2 bases, in that order; junction bases with no gene match: 1. CDR3 sequence: CASSDSGLAGNTGELFF. The sequenced part of the CDR3 DNA is TGTGCCAGCAGTGACTCCGGACTAGCGGGAAACACCGGGGAG.

In regard to this clone: The read falls 3 residues short of the CDR3 end, and the missing part is taken from the germline J gene. The chain recombines TRBV5-1 with TRBJ1-6, with TRBD1 matching over 9 bases. CDR3 length equals 15 residues. V gave up 1 base and J gave up 10 bases; unmatched junction bases: 6. From germline, CDR1 is SGHRS and CDR2 YFSETQ. Partial CDR3 DNA: TGCGCCAGCAGCTTGAAGGGACAGGGAGCGTCACCC. Its protein product is CASSLKGQGASP. The entire CDR3 is CASSLKGQGASPLHF.

About this clone: The read terminates 3 residues ahead of where the CDR3 ends, so the germline J gene completes it. V is TRBV20-1 and J is TRBJ2-1, with TRBD2 matching 16 bases. Germline trimming cut 0 bases from V and 8 bases from J; bases unmatched to any gene: 4. Germline-derived CDR1 and CDR2 are DFQATT and SNEGSKA (reference sequence). The CDR3 length is 16 residues. Partial CDR3 DNA: TGCAGTGCTAGAGAACAGGGACTAGCGGGAGGGGATGAG. It is translated as CSAREQGLAGGDE. The whole CDR3 reads CSAREQGLAGGDEQFF.

As for this clone: The read comes to an end 3 residues before the CDR3 does, leaving the germline J gene to fill in the end. The V call is TRBV19, the J call TRBJ2-1; TRBD2 matches 11 bases. Per the germline V gene, CDR1 is LNHDA and CDR2 is SQIVND (reference sequence). This CDR3 region has 14 residues. The V segment lost 6 bases and the J segment 3 bases; nucleotides outside the gene matches: 1. CDR3 region: CASRLAGVYNEQFF. Partial CDR3 DNA: TGTGCCAGTAGACTAGCGGGGGTCTACAATGAG.

A remark on this clone: The sequence runs out 3 residues before the end of the CDR3; the remainder is reconstructed from the germline J gene. The chain is built from TRBV20-1 and TRBJ2-1; 13 bases align to TRBD2. The CDR3 sequence is 16 residues long. Germline CDR1 is DFQATT and CDR2 is SNEGSKA (reference sequence). The V segment lost 4 bases and the J segment 3 bases; nucleotides outside the gene matches: 6. The CDR3 spells CSATGTSGNRYNEQFF. The part of the CDR3 DNA that was read is TGCAGTGCTACCGGGACTAGCGGGAACCGCTACAATGAG.

A note on this clone: The CDR3 is cut off 3 residues early in the read; its end comes from the germline J gene. Other nucleotide sequences in the sample specify the same CDR3. The chain uses TRBV7-8 and TRBJ2-1; possibly TRBD1 for D (6 bases). The CDR3 extends over 16 amino acids. Germline lookup yields CDR1 SGHVS and CDR2 FQNEAQ. V dropped 3 bases and J dropped 7 bases, with 19 bases sitting between them. CDR3: CASSLSWTVGRNEQFF. Incomplete CDR3 DNA: TGTGCCAGCAGCTTGTCTTGGACAGTGGGACGGAATGAG.

As regards this clone: The CDR3 end falls 3 residues outside the read, so it is completed with the germline J gene. The V gene is TRBV7-3, the J gene TRBJ2-3, with 8 bases lining up with TRBD1. CDR1 and CDR2 (germline): SGHTA, FQGTGA. V shed 6 bases and J 0 bases; nucleotides not matched to a gene: 2. There are 14 residues in the CDR3. CDR3 DNA (partial): TGTGCCAGCAGTGGACAGGGTAGCACAGATACG. Translated: CASSGQGSTDT. The entire CDR3 is CASSGQGSTDTQYF.

To note about this clone: Read coverage stops 3 residues before the CDR3 terminus; the germline J gene supplies the remainder. The rearrangement uses TRBV28 and TRBJ2-6, with TRBD1 matching over 9 bases. The V gene's germline CDR1 is MDHEN and CDR2 SYDVKM. V was pared by 3 bases and J by 4 bases, with 13 bases of the junction left unmatched. There are 19 residues in the CDR3. The CDR3 sequence is CASSLGRGTGFIGANVLTF. CDR3 DNA, as far as it was read: TGTGCCAGCAGTTTGGGTAGAGGGACAGGGTTTATCGGGGCCAACGTC.

As to this clone: Sequencing ends 3 residues short of the CDR3 end; the germline J gene provides the rest. The V and J genes are TRBV19 and TRBJ1-5; 11 bases are a match to TRBD1. Germline-derived CDR1 and CDR2 are LNHDA and SQIVND (reference sequence). This CDR3 contains 16 residues. J lost 3 bases, V lost 9 bases, and 10 bases had no gene match. The sequenced CDR3 bases are TGTGCCAGCGGACCGCGGACAGGGGGCTCCAATCAGCCC. Amino acids: CASGPRTGGSNQP. The whole CDR3 region reads CASGPRTGGSNQPQHF.

The CDR3 DNA, read in part, is TGTGCCAGTAGTATAGTTGGGGCTGAGAACACTGAA. It specifies CASSIVGAENTE. The whole CDR3 protein reads CASSIVGAENTEAFF. This chain joins TRBV19 and TRBJ1-1, with D perhaps matching TRBD1 (5 bases). The CDR3 extends 3 residues past the end of the read, so its final part is completed from the germline J gene. The CDR3 spans 15 residues. The V gene lost 1 base and the J gene lost 1 base, with 10 bases spanning the gap. Germline CDR1 LNHDA, CDR2 SQIVND (reference sequence).

Regarding this clone: The CDR3 extends 3 residues past the end of the read, so its final part is completed from the germline J gene. The chain carries TRBV2 and TRBJ1-1, with D maybe TRBD1 (5 bases). Germline values: CDR1 SNHLY, CDR2 FYNNEI. Trimming took 3 bases from V and 6 from J, leaving 11 bases between them. The CDR3 sequence is 13 residues long. The CDR3 loop is CASSERGNSEAFF. CDR3 DNA, as far as it was read: TGTGCCAGCAGTGAGCGGGGGAATTCTGAA.

A word on this clone: The read comes to an end 3 residues before the CDR3 does, leaving the germline J gene to fill in the end. The V gene is TRBV11-2, the J gene TRBJ2-3, with 10 bases fitting TRBD2. Germline V CDR1 and CDR2: SGHAT, FQNNGV. CDR3 length: 13 amino acids. V shed 6 bases, J shed 7 bases, and the junction held 4 bases outside the gene matches. This CDR3 reads CASRRTSGNTQYF. The part of the CDR3 DNA that was read is TGTGCCAGCAGGCGGACTAGCGGAAATACG.

Comments on this clone: The observed sequence ends 3 residues before the CDR3 terminus, with the missing tail filled in from the germline J gene. The V and J genes are TRBV28 and TRBJ2-3, with 7 bases that match TRBD1. CDR3 length equals 16 residues. V lost 8 bases, J lost 2 bases, and 13 bases stayed unmatched. Germline CDR1 reads MDHEN; CDR2 reads SYDVKM. The chain's CDR3 is CASQASGTAYTDTQYF. The part of the CDR3 DNA that was read is TGTGCCAGCCAAGCCTCCGGGACAGCGTACACAGATACG.

As to this clone: The CDR3 end lies 3 residues beyond the end of the read and is filled in from the germline J gene. The rearrangement links TRBV10-3 to TRBJ2-7, with TRBD2 matching over 13 bases. CDR3 length: 14 amino acids. Germline CDR1 ENHRY, CDR2 SYGVKD. With 6 bases clipped from V and 4 bases from J, the junction kept 3 bases outside the gene matches. CDR3 protein: CAIRKGLAGYEQYF. Incomplete CDR3 DNA: TGTGCCATCAGAAAGGGACTAGCGGGATACGAG.

In the case of this clone: The sequenced fragment ends 3 residues before the CDR3 boundary, so the rest is inferred from the germline J gene. The chain couples TRBV5-6 to TRBJ1-1; D may be TRBD1 (6 bases). The CDR3 has 15 amino acids. The V gene lost 4 bases and the J gene lost 3 bases, with 16 bases spanning the gap. CDR1 SGHDT and CDR2 YYEEEE come from the germline V gene. CDR3 residues: CASSLTGNKDTEAFF. The CDR3 bases that were read are TGTGCCAGCAGCCTAACAGGGAATAAGGACACTGAA.

Concerning this clone itself: The read ends 3 residues shy of where the CDR3 ends; the end is completed using the germline J gene. V and J are TRBV5-1 and TRBJ2-2, with 7 bases that match TRBD1. Germline V gives CDR1 SGHRS, CDR2 YFSETQ. V gave up 3 bases and J gave up 7 bases; unmatched junction bases: 15. This CDR3 region has 17 residues. The CDR3 bases that were read are TGCGCCAGCAGCTCCGCTCAGGGGGTAGGGGGCGGCGGGGAG. Protein: CASSSAQGVGGGGE. The CDR3 in its entirety is CASSSAQGVGGGGELFF.

In regard to this clone: The read is 3 residues too short to cover the CDR3 end, so that end is filled in from the germline J gene. The V and J genes are TRBV7-2 and TRBJ2-7, with TRBD2 identical over 7 bases. The CDR3 runs 13 residues. V was pared by 8 bases and J by 3 bases, with 7 bases of the junction left unmatched. Looked up from germline, CDR1 is SGHTA and CDR2 is FQGNSA. CDR3 amino acids: CASVGLENYEQYF. The DNA read from the CDR3 is TGTGCCAGCGTTGGACTAGAGAACTACGAG.

Worth noting for this clone: From the germline J gene comes the end of the CDR3, since the read stops 3 residues before it. The chain joins TRBV4-1 to TRBJ2-5, with a possible D match to TRBD1 (6 bases). Per the germline V gene, CDR1 is MGHRA and CDR2 is YSYEKL. The V end lost 3 bases, the J end lost 1 base, and 12 bases lay between the germline ends. This CDR3 is built from 15 residues. The DNA read from the CDR3 is TGCGCCAGCAGCCACATAACAGGGAGCCAAGAGACC. As protein: CASSHITGSQET. The full-length CDR3 reads as CASSHITGSQETQYF.

Points on this clone: From the germline J gene comes the end of the CDR3, since the read stops 3 residues before it. The chain uses TRBV10-1 and TRBJ1-5; D possibly corresponds to TRBD1 (6 bases). Germline V gene sequence: CDR1 WNHNN, CDR2 SYGVQD (reference sequence). Deletions cut 0 bases from V and 1 base from J, with 10 bases between. CDR3 length: 16 amino acids. Partial CDR3 DNA: TGCGCCAGCAGTGAGTCCTACAGGGTGAGCAATCAGCCC. Translation: CASSESYRVSNQP. The whole CDR3 protein reads CASSESYRVSNQPQHF.

Note on this clone: The sequenced fragment ends 3 residues before the CDR3 boundary, so the rest is inferred from the germline J gene. The chain carries TRBV7-7 and TRBJ2-5; D is possibly TRBD1 (6 bases). The ends were cut back, 4 bases at V and 5 bases at J, with 23 bases in the middle. The CDR3 extends over 17 amino acids. Germline V gene data show CDR1 as SSHAT and CDR2 as FNYEAQ (reference sequence). Partial CDR3 DNA: TGTGCCAGCAGCTCGCAGTCAACAGGGCTACCCGTGGAGACC. This codes for CASSSQSTGLPVET. The full CDR3 sequence reads CASSSQSTGLPVETQYF.

On this clone: The read stops 3 residues short of the end of the CDR3; the missing end is completed from the germline J gene. The J gene is TRBJ1-1, the V gene TRBV5-1; perhaps TRBD1 as D (6 bases). Germline values: CDR1 SGHRS, CDR2 YFSETQ. The CDR3 contains 16 residues. Trimming took off 4 bases at V and 4 bases at J, with 20 bases between the two ends. The CDR3 protein is CASSPGRGAGSTEAFF. Incomplete CDR3 DNA: TGCGCCAGCAGCCCAGGCAGGGGAGCAGGGAGCACTGAA.